This entry lists 28 T cell receptor beta chains sequenced from one sample in a study of PD-L1 blockade in urothelial cancer (dated by TCRdb to about 2017). The method behind the library was the immunoSEQ multiplex PCR assay. The table was pulled from immuneACCESS by TCRdb, which kept in-frame rearrangements only. Such tables lose some clones; where checked, under half of the loss comes from unresolved V genes, and the rest has no known cause. The sample table contains tens of thousands of clones; only one count was recorded for about 85% of them. The ten largest clones capture 4% to 6% of the sample. Specimen: PBMCs, collected around atezolizumab (anti-PD-L1) treatment. The receptors shown here come from a man in his 70s with urothelial cancer.

This chain links TRBV27 with TRBJ2-2; D gene uncertain. The CDR3 loop spans 15 amino acids. Trimming left V 6 bases short and J 4 bases short, with 15 bases between. Germline CDR1 and CDR2: MNHEY and SMNVEV (reference sequence). The CDR3 loop reads CASRTSRSSTGELFF. For the CDR3, the DNA is TGTGCCAGCAGAACGTCTAGAAGTAGCACCGGGGAGCTGTTTTTT.

CDR3: CASSPGQGSTYGYTF. DNA of the CDR3: TGTGCCAGCTCCCCGGGACAGGGATCCACCTATGGCTACACCTTC. This rearrangement joins TRBV18 to TRBJ1-2; 9 bases are a match to TRBD1. The ends lost 6 bases at V and 4 bases at J; junction bases unmatched: 9. Germline CDR1 reads KGHSH; CDR2 reads LQKENI. This CDR3 has 15 residues.

This chain links TRBV19 with TRBJ1-1; perhaps TRBD1 as D (5 bases). The CDR3 covers 15 residues. Between the trimmed V and J ends, which lost 8 bases and 11 bases, there was a span of 27 bases. From germline, CDR1 is LNHDA and CDR2 SQIVND (reference sequence). CDR3 sequence reads: CASAPYGGEVRVAFF. CDR3 DNA: TGTGCCAGTGCCCCCTACGGAGGGGAAGTTAGGGTGGCTTTCTTT.

The chain combines TRBV27 with TRBJ2-1; 12 bases are shared with TRBD2. V lost 4 bases and J lost 4; bases outside the gene matches: 2. CDR1 is MNHEY and CDR2 is SMNVEV in the germline V gene (reference sequence). This CDR3 region has 15 residues. In DNA, the CDR3 is TGTGCCAGCAGTTCTCTAGCGGGAGGGTACAATGAGCAGTTCTTC. Its translation: CASSSLAGGYNEQFF.

The chain uses TRBV2 and TRBJ1-5, with D possibly being TRBD1 (6 bases). V gave up 6 bases and J gave up 6 bases, with 15 bases separating them. This CDR3 has 14 amino acids. CDR1 SNHLY and CDR2 FYNNEI come from the germline V gene. The CDR3 region is CASRSGGGGQPQHF. CDR3 coding DNA: TGTGCCAGCAGATCCGGGGGGGGCGGTCAGCCCCAGCATTTT.

The genes are TRBV5-4 and TRBJ1-2, with 8 bases that match TRBD1. Trimming cost V 3 bases and J 5 bases; bases outside gene matches: 12. The CDR3 has 16 amino acids. CDR1 is SGHNT, CDR2 YYREEE, per germline (reference sequence). Written as DNA, the CDR3 is TGTGCCAGCAGCTCCGACAGGGGCGGCCCCCTTTATGGCTACACCTTC. This gives the protein CASSSDRGGPLYGYTF.

This clone appeared once. CDR3 nucleotide sequence: TGTGCCTGGAGCCTTACAGGAATGGGCGTCTCTGGGGCCAACGTCCTGACTTTC. This codes for CAWSLTGMGVSGANVLTF. The chain couples TRBV30 to TRBJ2-6, with D perhaps TRBD1 (5 bases). V was pared by 3 bases and J by 0 bases, with 18 bases between. CDR1 is GTSNPN, CDR2 SVGIG, per germline (reference sequence). The CDR3 contains 18 residues.

This clone was seen a single time. The genes are TRBV7-8 and TRBJ1-2; D call uncertain. V was trimmed by 5 bases and J by 3 bases, leaving 10 bases between them. The CDR3 loop spans 13 amino acids. Germline V gene sequence: CDR1 SGHVS, CDR2 FQNEAQ. The CDR3 sequence is CASSLRQDYGYTF. In DNA, the CDR3 is TGTGCCAGCAGCCTACGACAAGACTATGGCTACACCTTC. The variable domain in full, with the rest retrieved from reference TRBV7-8 and TRBJ1-2, is GAGVSQSPRYKVAKRGQDVALRCDPISGHVSLFWYQQALGQGPEFLTYFQNEAQLDKSGLPSDRFFAERPEGSVSTLKIQRTQQEDSAVYLCASSLRQDYGYTFGSGTRLTVV.

The V gene is TRBV29-1, the J gene TRBJ1-1; perhaps TRBD1 as D (6 bases). V was cut by 6 bases and J by 2 bases, with 10 bases left in between. The CDR3 is 12 residues long. The germline gives CDR1 SQVTM, CDR2 ANQGSEA. CDR3 nucleotides: TGCAGCGTGTGGACAGACAACACTGAAGCTTTCTTT. Protein product: CSVWTDNTEAFF.

The chain links TRBV12-2 to TRBJ2-7; TRBD1, as called in the table, went unchecked against the DNA. TRBV12-2 is classified as a pseudogene. The CDR3 length is 16 residues. The CDR3 DNA follows: TGTGCAAGTCGCTTAGCCCGACAGGGGCTGAATGGCGAGCAGTACTTC. Its protein is CASRLARQGLNGEQYF.

J is TRBJ2-3 and V is TRBV28; tentatively, D is TRBD1 (5 bases). CDR3 length: 13 residues. The V gene's germline CDR1 is MDHEN and CDR2 SYDVKM. Deletions cut 2 bases from V and 9 bases from J, with 12 bases between. The CDR3 spells CASSLQGSPTQYF. The CDR3 DNA follows: TGTGCCAGCAGTTTACAGGGCAGCCCAACGCAGTATTTT.

The chain links TRBV11-2 to TRBJ1-5; 9 bases align to TRBD1. There are 15 residues in the CDR3. With V trimmed by 5 bases and J by 5 bases, 7 bases remained unmatched. Germline V lookup: CDR1 SGHAT, CDR2 FQNNGV. Here the CDR3 DNA reads TGTGCCAGCAGCCCGGGGACAGGGTTGGATCAGCCCCAGCATTTT. Translating it yields CASSPGTGLDQPQHF. The full variable domain, rest sourced from reference TRBV11-2 and TRBJ1-5, is EAGVAQSPRYKIIEKRQSVAFWCNPISGHATLYWYQQILGQGPKLLIQFQNNGVVDDSQLPKDRFSAERLKGVDSTLKIQPAKLEDSAVYLCASSPGTGLDQPQHFGDGTRLSIL.

The rearrangement links TRBV2 to TRBJ2-1; 7 bases agree with TRBD2. Trimming cost V 8 bases and J 12 bases; bases outside gene matches: 19. There are 15 residues in the CDR3. CDR1 and CDR2 (germline): SNHLY, FYNNEI. The CDR3 sequence is CASEASGGGSAVQFF. CDR3 nucleotides: TGTGCCAGCGAGGCTAGCGGAGGAGGATCTGCGGTGCAGTTCTTC.

The gene calls are TRBV7-8 and TRBJ2-5; 14 bases align to TRBD2. Germline loops: CDR1 SGHVS, CDR2 FQNEAQ. The length of the CDR3 is 19 residues. J was trimmed by 4 bases and V by 5 bases; bases with no gene match: 15. The CDR3 nucleotides read TGTGCCAGCAGCCAGGGGGGACTAGCGGGAGTAAATTCGCGAGAGACCCAGTACTTC. Protein: CASSQGGLAGVNSRETQYF.

The J gene is TRBJ2-2, the V gene TRBV5-4, with 10 bases that match TRBD2. Germline loops: CDR1 SGHNT, CDR2 YYREEE (reference sequence). This CDR3 comprises 16 residues. Trimming at V came to 5 bases and at J to 5 bases, leaving 9 bases not matched to a gene. The CDR3 DNA is TGTGCCAGCAGTAGAAGCGGGAGGGGGAGGACCGGGGAGCTGTTTTTT. Amino acid sequence: CASSRSGRGRTGELFF. The variable domain in full, with the rest retrieved from reference TRBV5-4 and TRBJ2-2, is ETGVTQSPTHLIKTRGQQVTLRCSSQSGHNTVSWYQQALGQGPQFIFQYYREEENGRGNFPPRFSGLQFPNYSSELNVNALELDDSALYLCASSRSGRGRTGELFFGEGSRLTVL.

This sequence joins TRBV5-1 and TRBJ2-1, with TRBD2 identical over 7 bases. Germline CDR1 is SGHRS and CDR2 is YFSETQ. The CDR3 extends over 20 amino acids. V dropped 0 bases and J dropped 10; count of bases not matched to a gene: 25. The CDR3 sequence is CASSLVGRMTSSAHGGEQFF. The CDR3 DNA reads as TGCGCCAGCAGCTTGGTGGGTAGGATGACCTCCAGTGCGCACGGGGGGGAGCAGTTCTTC. Together with reference TRBV5-1 and TRBJ2-1, the CDR3 gives the full variable domain: KAGVTQTPRYLIKTRGQQVTLSCSPISGHRSVSWYQQTPGQGLQFLFEYFSETQRNKGNFPGRFSGRQFSNSRSEMNVSTLELGDSALYLCASSLVGRMTSSAHGGEQFFGPGTRLTVL.

The chain uses TRBV28 and TRBJ1-4, with 9 bases matching TRBD1. Germline CDR1 MDHEN, CDR2 SYDVKM. The CDR3 extends over 15 amino acids. J lost 8 bases, V lost 3 bases, and 7 bases had no gene match. CDR3 nucleotides: TGTGCCAGCAGTTTGGGGGACAGGGCTGGGGAAAAACTGTTTTTT. It specifies CASSLGDRAGEKLFF.

This chain joins TRBV5-4 and TRBJ2-7, with 11 bases fitting TRBD2. Germline values: CDR1 SGHNT, CDR2 YYREEE (reference sequence). Trimming removed 4 bases from V and 8 bases from J; junction bases left unmatched: 8. CDR3 length: 14 amino acids. The CDR3 region has the DNA TGTGCCAGCAGCCCGCCGGGACTAGCGGATAAGCAGTACTTC. Translated: CASSPPGLADKQYF.

This clone has only one observation. The chain is built from TRBV5-1 and TRBJ2-1; no clear D. The germline CDR1 and CDR2 sequences are SGHRS and YFSETQ. V dropped 1 base and J dropped 7 bases, with 15 bases sitting between them. The CDR3 totals 15 residues. The CDR3 here is CASSLFSGSGNEQFF. CDR3 DNA: TGCGCCAGCAGCTTGTTTTCCGGGTCCGGGAATGAGCAGTTCTTC.

The chain joins TRBV21-1 to TRBJ2-3; TRBD2, the table's D call, lacks a check against the DNA. TRBV21-1 is a pseudogene. The CDR3 spans 15 residues. In DNA form, the CDR3 reads TGTGCCAGCAGCAAAGCGGGACTTAAACCAGATACGCAGTATTTT. Amino acid sequence: CASSKAGLKPDTQYF.

The V and J genes are TRBV7-3 and TRBJ2-1, with TRBD2 identical over 10 bases. There are 15 residues in the CDR3. The J segment lost 7 bases and the V segment lost 2 bases, leaving 5 bases of the junction unmatched. Germline-derived CDR1 and CDR2 are SGHTA and FQGTGA. The CDR3 is CASSLVPGLANEQFF. The CDR3 nucleotides are TGTGCCAGCAGCTTAGTTCCGGGACTAGCGAATGAGCAGTTCTTC.

This chain links TRBV5-1 with TRBJ1-1; D is perhaps TRBD1 (5 bases). Trimming pared 0 bases from V and 2 bases from J, leaving 11 bases between. Germline V lookup: CDR1 SGHRS, CDR2 YFSETQ. The CDR3 contains 15 residues. CDR3 nucleotide sequence: TGCGCCAGCAGCTTGGAGGCAGGGACTAACACTGAAGCTTTCTTT. Protein sequence: CASSLEAGTNTEAFF.

The chain recombines TRBV30 with TRBJ1-3, with unresolved D. This CDR3 is built from 13 residues. Deletions cut 4 bases from V and 0 bases from J, with 7 bases between. The germline V gene encodes CDR1 GTSNPN and CDR2 SVGIG (reference sequence). This chain's CDR3 is CAWISPSGNTIYF. The CDR3 DNA reads TGTGCCTGGATATCCCCCTCTGGAAACACCATATATTTT. Variable domain in full (rest from reference TRBV30 and TRBJ1-3): SQTIHQWPATLVQPVGSPLSLECTVEGTSNPNLYWYRQAAGRGLQLLFYSVGIGQISSEVPQNLSASRPQDRQFILSSKKLLLSDSGFYLCAWISPSGNTIYFGEGSWLTVV.

This clone was found once. The chain combines TRBV10-2 with TRBJ1-4; 7 bases align to TRBD1. The CDR3 is 14 amino acids. Germline V gene sequence: CDR1 WSHSY, CDR2 SAAADI. Trimming took 5 bases from V and 2 from J; bases not matched to a gene: 2. The CDR3 nucleotides are TGCGCCAGCAGTCGCAGGGGGACTAATGAAAAACTGTTTTTT. It is translated as CASSRRGTNEKLFF.

The V call is TRBV6-5, the J call TRBJ1-1, with D possibly being TRBD1 (5 bases). Trimming stripped 0 bases from V and 4 bases from J, with 9 bases between. Looked up from germline, CDR1 is MNHEY and CDR2 is SVGAGI. The CDR3 loop spans 14 amino acids. DNA for the CDR3: TGTGCCAGCAGTTACTCCTCCAGGGCCACTGAAGCTTTCTTT. Amino acids: CASSYSSRATEAFF.

This chain joins TRBV29-1 and TRBJ2-7; D may be TRBD2 (5 bases). V was cut by 7 bases and J by 7 bases, with 14 bases left in between. In germline, CDR1 is SQVTM, CDR2 ANQGSEA. This CDR3 has 11 residues. The CDR3 DNA reads as TGCAGCGGCGATACTGGAGGTGAGCAGTACTTC. This codes for CSGDTGGEQYF.

CDR3 nucleotides: TGCGCCAGCAGCCAAGATTTACTAACTCGAAGGTTCTTC. This translates into CASSQDLLTRRFF. V usage is TRBV4-1 and J usage is TRBJ2-1; D gene uncertain. This CDR3 comprises 13 residues. Trimming took 0 bases from V and 15 from J, leaving 15 bases between them. Germline lookup yields CDR1 MGHRA and CDR2 YSYEKL.

This rearrangement joins TRBV28 to TRBJ2-2; 11 nucleotides align to TRBD1. V shed 5 bases, J shed 7 bases, and the junction held 12 bases outside the gene matches. The CDR3 covers 17 residues. Germline V gene sequence: CDR1 MDHEN, CDR2 SYDVKM. CDR3 nucleotide sequence: TGTGCCAGCAGTATAACCTCGGGACAGGGGGGCTTCGGGGAGCTGTTTTTT. Translated: CASSITSGQGGFGELFF.